This is a list of T cell receptor beta chains from one sample in a study of blood T cells in healthy people across ages. From the 5' RACE reads, TCRdb called clonotypes with MiXCR, one entry per CDR3 protein. The table shows just over 1 million distinct CDR3 sequences, with 40% to 55% occurring only once. Sequencing was performed on blood. These receptors all stem from an older woman in good health. Each CDR3 is given with its conserved first and last residue. The D gene is left open where the match is weak. Clone size is stated in some rows and not others, as once, few, many or a class when expanded.

V gene	D gene	J gene	clone size	CDR3 length	CDR3 DNA	CDR3 protein
TRBV20-1	-	TRBJ2-7	-	14	TGCAGTGCTAGAGATAAAATCACCTGGAACGAGCAGTACTTC	CSARDKITWNEQYF
TRBV27	-	TRBJ1-1	few	15	TGTGCCAGCAGCGCAACATACAGGGACAACACTGAAGCTTTCTTT	CASSATYRDNTEAFF
TRBV12-3/TRBV12-4	-	TRBJ2-5	-	13	TGTGCCAGCAGTTTTGATCGGAACAATGAGCAGTACTTC	CASSFDRNNEQYF
TRBV5-1	-	TRBJ2-7	-	14	TGCGCCAGCAGCGCCGGAGTGATTTCCTACGAGCAGTACTTC	CASSAGVISYEQYF
TRBV27	TRBD1	TRBJ2-1	few	18	TGTGCCAGCAGTCCCACATACTCCGGGACAGGGGGGTACGATGAGCAGTTCTTC	CASSPTYSGTGGYDEQFF
TRBV2	-	TRBJ2-3	-	15	TGTGCCAGCACATGGGCGGGACAGAACACAGATACGCAGTATTTT	CASTWAGQNTDTQYF
TRBV6-5	-	TRBJ1-2	-	13	TGTGCCAGCAGTGACGATGGGGGGGGAGGCTACACCTTC	CASSDDGGGGYTF
TRBV6-2/TRBV6-3	TRBD2	TRBJ2-7	few	15	TGTGCCAGCGCAGCCCCCAGCGGGACCCCCTACGAGCAGTACTTC	CASAAPSGTPYEQYF
TRBV15	-	TRBJ2-1	many	15	TGTGCCACCAGCAGAGATACGGGAGTCCACAATGAGCAGTTCTTC	CATSRDTGVHNEQFF
TRBV21-1	-	TRBJ2-2	-	17	TGTGCCAGCAGCAAAGAGGGAAAACAGCTGAACACCGGGGAGCTGTTTTTT	CASSKEGKQLNTGELFF
TRBV20-1	TRBD2	TRBJ2-5	-	16	TGCAGTGCTGGTCGACTAGCTGCCTTAATAGGGAATGAGCAGTACTTC	CSAGRLAALIGNEQYF
TRBV25-1	-	TRBJ2-7	-	13	TGTGCCAGCAGTGAATTTGCAAGCTACGAGCAGTACTTC	CASSEFASYEQYF
TRBV20-1	TRBD1	TRBJ1-2	-	12	TGCAGCCAGGGACAGGGGGTCGATGGCTACACCTTC	CSQGQGVDGYTF
TRBV4-1	-	TRBJ2-7	-	15	TGCGCCAGCAGCGGCGGAGTAGGGGACTCCTACGAGCAGTACTTC	CASSGGVGDSYEQYF
TRBV25-1	TRBD2	TRBJ2-6	-	17	TGTGCCAGCAGTGGACTAGCGGGGATCTCTGGGGCCAACGTCCTGACTTTC	CASSGLAGISGANVLTF
TRBV29-1	-	TRBJ2-1	-	17	TGCAGCGTTGAGTTTACCGTACCCACGGATATCTACAATGAGCAGTTCTTC	CSVEFTVPTDIYNEQFF
TRBV5-1	-	TRBJ2-5	few	15	TGCGCCAGCAGCTTGTGGGGGCGGCTCCAAGAGACCCAGTACTTC	CASSLWGRLQETQYF
TRBV10-3	-	TRBJ2-6	many	15	TGTGCCATCAGTGTTGGCAGCTCTGGGGCCAACGTCCTGACTTTC	CAISVGSSGANVLTF
TRBV7-9	-	TRBJ2-7	-	10	TGTGCCAGCAGACTTAACGAGCAGTACTTC	CASRLNEQYF
TRBV28	-	TRBJ2-5	-	13	TGTGCCAGCAGTTTGAACACTGGAGAAACCCAGTACTTC	CASSLNTGETQYF
TRBV6-6	TRBD1	TRBJ2-5	many	14	TGTGCCAGCAAAGCGACAGGGGATCGAGAGACCCAGTACTTC	CASKATGDRETQYF
TRBV11-2	TRBD1	TRBJ2-5	-	15	TGTGCCAGCAGCTTAGATGGGGGACAGCAAGAGACCCAGTACTTC	CASSLDGGQQETQYF
TRBV20-1	TRBD2	TRBJ2-3	-	16	TGCAGTGCTAGAGGTTCCCCCCGGGGGGTCACAGATACGCAGTATTTT	CSARGSPRGVTDTQYF
TRBV4-2	-	TRBJ1-5	-	14	TGTGCCAGCAGCCTAGGGATAGGAGATCAGCCCCAGCATTTT	CASSLGIGDQPQHF
TRBV6-6	-	TRBJ2-5	-	12	TGTGCCAGCAGCACAGCGCGAGAGACCCAGTACTTC	CASSTARETQYF
TRBV7-6	TRBD2	TRBJ2-3	many	16	TGTGCCAGCAGCTTAGCAAGCGGGAGGGCCGGAGCTACGCAGTATTTT	CASSLASGRAGATQYF
TRBV20-1	-	TRBJ2-7	-	14	TGCAGTGCTAGAGGGGGGCCGGGCTTCTACGAGCAGTACTTC	CSARGGPGFYEQYF
TRBV10-3	TRBD2	TRBJ2-1	-	14	TGTGCCATCAGCCCGGGGGGGAATAGCAATGAGCAGTTCTTC	CAISPGGNSNEQFF
TRBV10-1	-	TRBJ1-1	-	16	TGCGCCAGCAGTGAGTCGGAAGGTGTCATGAACACTGAAGCTTTCTTT	CASSESEGVMNTEAFF
TRBV29-1	-	TRBJ2-6	few	16	TGCAGCGTTTGGCAGGGCTCCAGGACAGGGGCCAACGTCCTGACTTTC	CSVWQGSRTGANVLTF
TRBV11-2	-	TRBJ1-2	-	14	TGTGCCAGCAAGCCCGGGACTCAACCTTCGGGCTACACCTTC	CASKPGTQPSGYTF
TRBV15	TRBD2	TRBJ2-2	-	15	TGTGCCACCAGCAGAGCGGGAGGGAACACCGGGGAGCTGTTTTTT	CATSRAGGNTGELFF
TRBV7-8	TRBD1	TRBJ2-1	-	12	TGTGCCAGCAGCTCGCGGACAGGAAAGCAGTTCTTC	CASSSRTGKQFF
TRBV20-1	TRBD2	TRBJ2-1	-	17	TGCAGTGCTAGAGACCTACTAGCGCATAGCTCCTACAATGAGCAGTTCTTC	CSARDLLAHSSYNEQFF
TRBV13	TRBD2	TRBJ2-1	-	16	TGTGCCAGCAGCTTAATAGGGACTAGCAGTTACAATGAGCAGTTCTTC	CASSLIGTSSYNEQFF
TRBV2	TRBD1	TRBJ2-7	-	15	TGTGCCAGCAGTGCCCCAGGGACAGAAGACTACGAGCAGTACTTC	CASSAPGTEDYEQYF
TRBV7-3	TRBD2	TRBJ2-1	many	15	TGTGCCAGCAGCCGCGGACTAGCGGGAGAGGGTGAGCAGTTCTTC	CASSRGLAGEGEQFF
TRBV5-4	-	TRBJ2-7	-	14	TGTGCCAGCAGCTTTTGGACCCGCTCCTACGAGCAGTACTTC	CASSFWTRSYEQYF
TRBV20-1	TRBD1	TRBJ2-4	-	12	TGCAGTGCGGAGACAGGGGGAAACATTCAGTACTTC	CSAETGGNIQYF
TRBV4-2	TRBD2	TRBJ2-7	once	17	TGTGCCAGCAGCCAGGGAGGTCTACTAGCGGAGTCGTACGAGCAGTACTTC	CASSQGGLLAESYEQYF
TRBV7-8	-	TRBJ1-2	few	16	TGTGCCAGCAGCTTACCAACCGGGGGGTCGGATCGTGGCTACACCTTC	CASSLPTGGSDRGYTF
TRBV29-1	-	TRBJ2-7	few	15	TGCAGCGTTGAGGTCAGGCGCATTATTGGTTACGAGCAGTACTTC	CSVEVRRIIGYEQYF
TRBV12-3/TRBV12-4	-	TRBJ2-3	-	15	TGTGCCAGCAGTTTGGGGGGGCTTCGCACAGATATGCAGTATTTT	CASSLGGLRTDMQYF
TRBV29-1	-	TRBJ2-7	-	15	TGCAGCGTTGAAGCTCCCATGAGCTCCTACAGTGAGCAGTACTTC	CSVEAPMSSYSEQYF
TRBV12-3/TRBV12-4	-	TRBJ1-2	-	12	TGTGCCAGCGGGGGGGAAGGCTATGGCTACACCTTC	CASGGEGYGYTF
TRBV20-1	TRBD2	TRBJ2-1	-	16	TGCAGTGCTAGAGGGGCTAGCGGGACCTCCTACAATGAGCAGTTCTTC	CSARGASGTSYNEQFF
TRBV5-6	-	TRBJ1-1	-	13	TGTGCCAGCAGCCGGCCCGAGAACACTGAAGCTTTCTTT	CASSRPENTEAFF
TRBV29-1	-	TRBJ1-5	-	13	TGCAGCGTTGGGGGGGATCCCAATCAGCCCCAGCATTTT	CSVGGDPNQPQHF